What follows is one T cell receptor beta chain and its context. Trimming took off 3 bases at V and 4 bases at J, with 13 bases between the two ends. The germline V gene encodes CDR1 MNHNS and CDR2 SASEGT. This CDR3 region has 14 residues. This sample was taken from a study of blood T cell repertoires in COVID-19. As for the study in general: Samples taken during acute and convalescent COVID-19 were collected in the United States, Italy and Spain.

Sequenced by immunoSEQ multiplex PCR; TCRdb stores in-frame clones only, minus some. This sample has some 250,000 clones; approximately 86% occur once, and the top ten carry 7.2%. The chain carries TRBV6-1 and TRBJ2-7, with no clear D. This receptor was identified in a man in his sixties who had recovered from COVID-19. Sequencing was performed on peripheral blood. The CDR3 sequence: CASSEGMPGYEQYF. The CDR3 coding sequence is TGTGCCAGCAGTGAGGGTATGCCGGGTTACGAGCAGTACTTC.